One and the same sample provided the 32 T cell receptor beta chains below, sequenced in a study of regulatory T cells in long-lasting Graves disease. For TCR beta, libraries came from iRepertoire HTBI primers and Arm-PCR of CDR3 regions. TCRdb reprocessed the multiplex PCR reads via MiXCR and lists one record per CDR3 protein. The sample lists a few hundred thousand distinct CDR3 sequences, 16% occurring once. Time point in this sample: newly diagnosed GD, antithyroid drugs for less than 3 months. With RNA extracted from PBMCs as input, the TCR library was made. These data also formed part of another study, on T cells in Graves' hyperthyroidism and ophthalmopathy.

Sample: peripheral blood mononuclear cells (PBMCs), taken at new diagnosis, from a patient treated with antithyroid drugs. These TCRs come from a man aged 35 to 55 with Graves disease.

To note about this clonotype: This could be a read error, since a much larger clone is one nucleotide away. V and J are TRBV30 and TRBJ1-1, with D perhaps matching TRBD1 (5 bases). Germline V lookup: CDR1 GTSNPN, CDR2 SVGIG (reference sequence). There are 15 residues in the CDR3. The germline V and J ends were trimmed by 1 base and 0 bases, with 12 bases remaining between them. The CDR3 region is CAWSARGTMNTEAFF. The DNA of the CDR3 is TGTGCCTGGAGTGCTCGGGGGACCATGAACACTGAAGCTTTCTTT. The variable domain in full, with the rest retrieved from reference TRBV30 and TRBJ1-1, is SQTIHQWPATLVQPVGSPLSLECTVEGTSNPNLYWYRQAAGRGLQLLFYSVGIGQISSEVPQNLSASRPQDRQFILSSKKLLLSDSGFYLCAWSARGTMNTEAFFGQGTRLTVV.

In this sample, this clonotype turned up many times. The chain combines TRBV7-3 with TRBJ2-5, with D possibly TRBD1 on 5 matching bases. Trimming left V 0 bases short and J 4 bases short, with 15 bases between. This CDR3 has 16 residues. Germline CDR1 and CDR2: SGHTA and FQGTGA. The CDR3: CASSLTPRQGGETQYF. The CDR3 nucleotides are TGTGCCAGCAGCTTAACGCCACGGCAGGGTGGAGAGACCCAGTACTTC.

This clonotype has more than one count but fewer than ten. The chain combines TRBV9 with TRBJ2-2, with TRBD2 as a possible D gene (6 bases). This CDR3 region has 14 residues. The V and J ends lost 0 bases and 7 bases respectively, with 10 bases between them. CDR1 SGDLS and CDR2 YYNGEE come from the germline V gene. CDR3 DNA sequence: TGTGCCAGCAGCGTAGGGGGGGAACACGGGGAGCTGTTTTTT. It encodes CASSVGGEHGELFF.

This clonotype was detected many times. At one of its ends the junction is not consistent with the germline gene, which may arise from a read error. The rearrangement links TRBV2 to TRBJ2-3; 7 positions agree with TRBD1. CDR1 is SNHLY and CDR2 is FYNNEI in the germline V gene. This CDR3 is built from 14 residues. This CDR3 is CASSEDRGTDTQYF. CDR3 bases: TGTGCCAGCAGCGAAGACAGGGGCACAGATACGCAGTATTTT.

This clonotype was detected many times. The chain links TRBV18 to TRBJ1-5; no reliable D call. Looked up from germline, CDR1 is KGHSH and CDR2 is LQKENI. V gave up 2 bases and J gave up 6 bases, with 8 bases separating them. The CDR3 runs 13 residues. The CDR3 region is CASSPGHGQPQHF. The CDR3 nucleotides are TGTGCCAGCTCACCAGGGCACGGTCAGCCCCAGCATTTT.

This clonotype was counted at least ten times. This chain uses TRBV15 with TRBJ1-2, with 8 nucleotides matching TRBD1. Germline V lookup: CDR1 LNHNV, CDR2 YYDKDF (reference sequence). The V segment lost 0 bases and the J segment 6 bases; nucleotides outside the gene matches: 6. This CDR3 comprises 15 residues. CDR3 in amino acids: CATSRERTGRDGYTF. CDR3 in DNA: TGTGCCACCAGCAGAGAACGGACAGGGCGGGATGGCTACACCTTC.

There are many counts of this clonotype. The chain employs TRBV7-2 and TRBJ1-5; D might be TRBD1 (5 bases). This CDR3 is 14 amino acids long. V was clipped by 1 base and J by 4 bases, with 8 bases between them. Germline CDR1 and CDR2: SGHTA and FQGNSA. The CDR3 sequence: CASSLEWGNQPQHF. CDR3 sequence (DNA): TGTGCCAGCAGCTTAGAGTGGGGGAATCAGCCCCAGCATTTT. Combining the CDR3 with reference TRBV7-2 and TRBJ1-5 gives the whole variable domain GAGVSQSPSNKVTEKGKDVELRCDPISGHTALYWYRQSLGQGLEFLIYFQGNSAPDKSGLPSDRFSAERTGGSVSTLTIQRTQQEDSAVYLCASSLEWGNQPQHFGDGTRLSIL.

This clonotype was observed a few times. This chain joins TRBV18 and TRBJ1-2; no clear D gene. The germline gives CDR1 KGHSH, CDR2 LQKENI. Trimming left V 0 bases short and J 9 bases short, with 14 bases between. This CDR3 is 14 amino acids long. The CDR3 loop reads CASSPPGREGRYTF. The CDR3 DNA reads TGTGCCAGCTCACCACCAGGCAGAGAAGGGCGCTACACCTTC.

This clonotype appeared a few times. The CDR3 DNA reads TGTGCCAGCACCCTCGGGGGAGTTGGGTACAATGAGCAGTTCTTC. It encodes CASTLGGVGYNEQFF. The chain employs TRBV6-1 and TRBJ2-1, with a possible D match to TRBD2 (6 bases). This CDR3 region has 15 residues. Germline V gene lookup returns CDR1 MNHNS and CDR2 SASEGT. Trimming stripped 7 bases from V and 4 bases from J, with 17 bases between.

This clonotype was recorded a few times. This rearrangement joins TRBV29-1 to TRBJ1-1, with D uncertain. The CDR3 is 14 amino acids. The V end was cut by 1 base, the J end by 0 bases, with 9 bases between. Germline CDR1 and CDR2: SQVTM and ANQGSEA. The CDR3 sequence: CSVEGIIMNTEAFF. The CDR3 nucleotides read TGCAGCGTTGAAGGCATAATCATGAACACTGAAGCTTTCTTT.

This clonotype was detected only once. The rearrangement links TRBV4-1 to TRBJ1-2; 9 bases align to TRBD1. Germline lookup yields CDR1 MGHRA and CDR2 YSYEKL. The CDR3 has 14 amino acids. V lost 3 bases to trimming and J lost 5 bases; unmatched junction nucleotides: 4. The CDR3 nucleotides read TGCGCCAGCAGCCACGGACAGGGGAAATATGGCTACACCTTC. Translated: CASSHGQGKYGYTF.

This clonotype was counted ten times or more. The V and J genes are TRBV7-2 and TRBJ2-7; the match to TRBD1 covers 8 bases. Germline V gene sequence: CDR1 SGHTA, CDR2 FQGNSA. The trim removed 2 bases at V and 4 bases at J, leaving 4 bases unmatched. The CDR3 loop spans 14 amino acids. The CDR3 nucleotides are TGTGCCAGCAGCTTAAGACAGGGGAATTACGAGCAGTACTTC. It translates to CASSLRQGNYEQYF.

This clonotype was recorded many times. The gene calls are TRBV2 and TRBJ2-1; D could derive from TRBD1 or TRBD2 (6 bases each). V dropped 7 bases and J dropped 10 bases, with 23 bases sitting between them. This CDR3 is built from 15 residues. Germline lookup yields CDR1 SNHLY and CDR2 FYNNEI. In DNA, the CDR3 is TGTGCCAGCAACCAACAGGGCGGAATGGGACTGGAGCAGTTCTTC. It translates to CASNQQGGMGLEQFF. Supplemented by reference TRBV2 and TRBJ2-1, the full variable domain reads EPEVTQTPSHQVTQMGQEVILRCVPISNHLYFYWYRQILGQKVEFLVSFYNNEISEKSEIFDDQFSVERPDGSNFTLKIRSTKLEDSAMYFCASNQQGGMGLEQFFGPGTRLTVL.

On this clonotype: It is likely a read error: a sequence one base away is far more abundant. The chain combines TRBV7-2 with TRBJ2-5; 10 bases agree with TRBD2. V shed 4 bases and J 11 bases; nucleotides not matched to a gene: 16. This CDR3 is built from 16 residues. Germline V gene data show CDR1 as SGHTA and CDR2 as FQGNSA. The CDR3 sequence is CASSWAGLAHYNEQYF. In DNA, the CDR3 is TGTGCCAGCAGCTGGGCGGGACTAGCGCACTACAATGAGCAGTACTTC.

The chain has TRBV2 and TRBJ1-1; 9 bases are shared with TRBD1. Germline CDR1 SNHLY, CDR2 FYNNEI. The CDR3 is 14 amino acids. The V and J ends lost 6 bases and 6 bases, in that order; junction bases with no gene match: 8. The CDR3 sequence: CASRGGTGTAEAFF. The CDR3 nucleotides are TGTGCCAGCAGGGGCGGGACAGGGACTGCTGAAGCTTTCTTT.

This chain links TRBV27 with TRBJ2-1; a possible D gene is TRBD2 (7 bases). The CDR3 sequence is 18 residues long. Between the trimmed V and J ends, which lost 5 bases and 5 bases, there was a span of 25 bases. Germline V gives CDR1 MNHEY, CDR2 SMNVEV (reference sequence). CDR3 residues: CASSHSGRGPQRNNEQFF. CDR3 sequence (DNA): TGTGCCAGCAGTCATTCCGGGCGGGGGCCCCAGCGTAACAATGAGCAGTTCTTC.

V is TRBV19 and J is TRBJ2-2; TRBD1 agrees at 7 bases. This CDR3 spans 15 amino acids. CDR1 and CDR2 from the germline V gene are LNHDA and SQIVND (reference sequence). The junction had 8 bases not matched to a gene; V was cut back by 6 bases and J by 4 bases. This chain's CDR3 is CASRVRDRRTGELFF. CDR3 in DNA: TGTGCCAGTAGGGTTAGGGACAGACGCACCGGGGAGCTGTTTTTT.

This clonotype was picked up many times. V and J are TRBV2 and TRBJ1-6, with D perhaps TRBD1 (6 bases). CDR1 SNHLY and CDR2 FYNNEI come from the germline V gene. V shed 3 bases and J shed 3 bases, with 12 bases lying between them. The CDR3 sequence is 16 residues long. CDR3 region: CASSEGHNLYNSPLHF. Here the CDR3 DNA reads TGTGCCAGCAGTGAGGGACACAACCTCTATAATTCACCCCTCCACTTT.

This clonotype has a count of ten or more. V gene TRBV2 combines with J gene TRBJ1-1; D call uncertain. V was cut by 7 bases and J by 5 bases, with 11 bases left in between. The CDR3 runs 12 residues. CDR1 SNHLY and CDR2 FYNNEI come from the germline V gene. CDR3 amino acids: CASIFAGTEAFF. The DNA of the CDR3 is TGTGCCAGCATTTTCGCGGGGACTGAAGCTTTCTTT.

This clonotype has at least ten counts. V gene TRBV7-9 combines with J gene TRBJ2-1; 7 nucleotides agree with TRBD2. The germline V gene encodes CDR1 SEHNR and CDR2 FQNEAQ (reference sequence). Trimming removed 4 bases from V and 8 bases from J; junction bases left unmatched: 2. The CDR3 has 12 residues. As DNA, the CDR3 is TGTGCCAGCAGCTCTCGGGGGGATGAGCAGTTCTTC. Translated: CASSSRGDEQFF.

This clonotype was counted once. V gene TRBV7-3 combines with J gene TRBJ2-7; 7 nucleotides agree with TRBD1. Germline V gene lookup returns CDR1 SGHTA and CDR2 FQGTGA. CDR3 length: 17 amino acids. Trimming removed 0 bases from V and 4 bases from J; junction bases left unmatched: 12. CDR3 DNA: TGTGCCAGCAGCTTAACGGCTTCCGGGACAGCTACTTACGAGCAGTACTTC. Protein sequence: CASSLTASGTATYEQYF.

The chain has TRBV11-1 and TRBJ1-1; D is ambiguous. The V gene's germline CDR1 is SGHAT and CDR2 FQDESV (reference sequence). V was shortened by 3 bases and J by 6 bases, with 14 bases between the two germline ends. The CDR3 has 14 residues. The CDR3 loop reads CASSFGRVYAEAFF. The CDR3 DNA reads TGTGCCAGCAGCTTTGGTCGGGTTTACGCTGAAGCTTTCTTT.

In this sample, this clonotype turned up many times. The chain has TRBV20-1 and TRBJ1-1, with TRBD1 as a possible D gene (5 bases). CDR1 is DFQATT, CDR2 SNEGSKA, per germline (reference sequence). V shed 5 bases and J shed 3 bases, with 16 bases lying between them. This CDR3 has 14 amino acids. This CDR3 is CSARHVWGDTEAFF. As DNA, the CDR3 is TGCAGTGCTCGCCACGTGTGGGGGGACACTGAAGCTTTCTTT.

This clonotype appeared many times. The chain has TRBV15 and TRBJ2-1; no clear D gene. The germline CDR1 and CDR2 sequences are LNHNV and YYDKDF (reference sequence). This CDR3 contains 18 residues. V shed 1 base and J shed 0 bases, with 16 bases lying between them. CDR3 in amino acids: CATSRVEGWQSSYNEQFF. DNA for the CDR3: TGTGCCACCAGCAGAGTCGAAGGGTGGCAGAGCTCCTACAATGAGCAGTTCTTC.

This clonotype was observed a handful of times. This sequence is one base from a far larger clone and is likely a read error. The chain carries TRBV5-5 and TRBJ1-5; no clear D gene. Deletions cut 7 bases from V and 1 base from J, with 6 bases between. CDR1 and CDR2 from the germline V gene are SGHKS and YYEKEE (reference sequence). This CDR3 region has 12 residues. DNA for the CDR3: TGTGCCAGCGGGGAGAGCAATCAGCCCCAGCATTTT. Translating gives CASGESNQPQHF.

The rearrangement uses TRBV27 and TRBJ2-5, with no clear D. CDR1 is MNHEY and CDR2 is SMNVEV in the germline V gene (reference sequence). V shed 3 bases and J shed 5 bases, with 10 bases lying between them. The CDR3 length is 13 residues. CDR3 region: CASSFRFGETQYF. The CDR3 DNA is TGTGCCAGCAGTTTTCGCTTTGGCGAGACCCAGTACTTC.

The chain couples TRBV5-1 to TRBJ1-5; 7 bases agree with TRBD1. The germline V gene has CDR1 SGHRS and CDR2 YFSETQ. The CDR3 extends over 13 amino acids. V shed 3 bases, J shed 8 bases, and the junction held 5 bases outside the gene matches. CDR3 loop: CASSWTGAKPQHF. The CDR3 coding sequence is TGCGCCAGCAGCTGGACAGGCGCGAAGCCCCAGCATTTT.

This chain connects TRBV5-1 to TRBJ1-4; maybe TRBD1 (6 bases). Per germline, CDR1 SGHRS and CDR2 YFSETQ. V shed 1 base and J shed 4 bases, with 14 bases lying between them. The CDR3 extends over 16 amino acids. In DNA, the CDR3 is TGCGCCAGCAGCTTGACAGGGTCGTCTATTAATGAAAAACTGTTTTTT. Its translation: CASSLTGSSINEKLFF.

This rearrangement joins TRBV5-6 to TRBJ1-1; no definite D call. The V gene lost 3 bases and the J gene lost 0 bases, with 6 bases spanning the gap. Germline values: CDR1 SGHDT, CDR2 YYEEEE. CDR3 size: 13 residues. This CDR3 is CASSSLLNTEAFF. The CDR3 DNA follows: TGTGCCAGCAGCTCTCTCCTGAACACTGAAGCTTTCTTT. Complete variable domain (other parts from reference TRBV5-6 and TRBJ1-1): DAGVTQSPTHLIKTRGQQVTLRCSPKSGHDTVSWYQQALGQGPQFIFQYYEEEERQRGNFPDRFSGHQFPNYSSELNVNALLLGDSALYLCASSSLLNTEAFFGQGTRLTVV.

The rearrangement uses TRBV20-1 and TRBJ2-3; TRBD2 matches 7 bases. The CDR3 loop spans 14 amino acids. CDR1 is DFQATT and CDR2 is SNEGSKA in the germline V gene (reference sequence). J was trimmed by 4 bases and V by 5 bases; bases with no gene match: 9. The CDR3 sequence is CSADGLVGADTQYF. CDR3 nucleotide sequence: TGCAGTGCTGACGGACTAGTGGGCGCAGATACGCAGTATTTT.

This clonotype was observed many times. This chain connects TRBV27 to TRBJ2-1; 10 bases line up with TRBD2. Looked up from germline, CDR1 is MNHEY and CDR2 is SMNVEV (reference sequence). V dropped 11 bases and J dropped 8; count of bases not matched to a gene: 12. The CDR3 spans 14 residues. This CDR3 reads CAEPGKRGGDEQFF. The CDR3 DNA follows: TGTGCCGAACCGGGCAAGCGGGGGGGCGATGAGCAGTTCTTC.

A few counts support this clonotype. The CDR3: CASSVGNSRNTGELFF. CDR3 sequence (DNA): TGCGCCAGCAGCGTCGGGAACTCCAGAAACACCGGGGAGCTGTTTTTT. The chain couples TRBV5-1 to TRBJ2-2; D perhaps matches TRBD2 (5 bases). The CDR3 has 16 amino acids. Deletions cut 4 bases from V and 2 bases from J, with 15 bases between. Germline loops: CDR1 SGHRS, CDR2 YFSETQ.